The T cell receptor beta chain described here comes from a study of regulatory T cells in long-lasting Graves disease (dated by TCRdb to about 2021). Concerning the study at large: Persistent Graves' disease meant more than 5 years of antithyroid drug treatment with TSH receptor autoantibodies that stayed positive. Persistent Graves' disease patients were compared with newly diagnosed Graves' disease patients by peripheral blood TCR sequencing and RNA sequencing. The study took place in China and was registered as a clinical trial. TCR sequencing covered 13 persistent and approximately 20 newly diagnosed Graves' disease patients, 33 samples in total. In the clinical cohort, patients with persistent Graves' disease had used antithyroid drugs for an average of around 9.9 years. Broader findings and caveats from the paper: A larger number of public clonotypes was shared among persistent patients (around 2,700) than among newly diagnosed patients (roughly 980). The small sample size was acknowledged by the authors as a limitation that may reduce accuracy. Persistent disease showed preferential use of TRBV28, TRBJ1-2 and TRBJ2-5, whereas newly diagnosed disease favored TRBV20-1 and TRBJ2-1. The study examined only peripheral blood because the primary lesion, thyroid tissue, could not be accessed. Persistent Graves' disease patients showed lower TCR Shannon entropy and fewer highly expanded clones than newly diagnosed patients, suggesting clonal expansion. Sequencing and analysis were restricted to the TCR beta chain.

In regard to this clonotype: The clone's antigen remains unknown. Base qualities are missing; no much larger clone stands one base away.

Library prep was done by multiplex PCR. Sequencing instrument: Illumina HiSeq 4000. CDR3 regions were amplified by Arm-PCR with iRepertoire HTBI primers to construct TCR beta libraries. Before sequencing, the PCR products underwent gel purification. In the source study's methods: Gene usage analysis of CDR3 amino acid clonotypes used the approximately 62 TRBV and some 15 TRBJ segments found across samples. COPE and FqMerger were used to merge filtered high-quality paired reads into contigs. Contigs were aligned with BLAST to IMGT TRBV, TRBD and TRBJ reference genes, and CDR3 was defined per IMGT. Any clonotype with a frequency above 0.1% was classified as a highly expanded clone. Repertoire diversity was measured by Shannon entropy, and V-J evenness by the Gini coefficient. Clonotypes shared by more than one individual were considered public. Through fastp at Q25 and MiXCR, TCRdb rebuilt clones from the public reads, retaining in-frame beta chains. All rows with the same CDR3 protein become a single entry with the most common DNA and genes. These V and J calls rely on TCRdb rather than the paper's analysis. Counted in this sample were roughly 400,000 distinct CDR3 sequences; less than 25% of them appeared once. The top ten constitute roughly 20% of the sample.

The time point label corresponds to: persistent/refractory GD, antithyroid drugs over 5 years with positive TRAb. For both TCR sequencing and RNA sequencing, RNA was extracted from PBMCs using TRIzol. The diagnosis of Graves' disease followed American Thyroid Association guidelines. Patients were recruited from an endocrinology department in Xi'an, China. Each patient gave around 9 milliliters of peripheral blood, collected in an EDTA anticoagulant tube. Ficoll Paque Plus density gradient separation was used to isolate PBMCs, and no additional T cell sorting was done. An Agilent 2100 Bioanalyzer and agarose gel were used to check RNA quality, and a NanoDrop 2000 was used to measure RNA concentration. Spanning cysteine to phenylalanine, the CDR3 consists of 16 amino acids. The entry retains the CDR3 DNA only, 48 bases that are in frame from base 1. V is pared back by 1 base and J by 0 bases, with 9 bases lying between the germline termini. Based on the germline V gene, the CDR1 and CDR2 sequences are SGHAT and FQNNGV.

Sequenced here: peripheral blood mononuclear cells (PBMCs), sampled when the disease was refractory, from a patient treated with antithyroid drugs. This chain is built from TRBV11-2 and TRBJ2-2, with the D gene too uncertain to name. The TCR comes from a female donor with Graves disease. DNA sequence: TGTGCCAGCAGCTTAGTCGGGCCCTCGAACACCGGGGAGCTGTTTTTT. Protein translation: CASSLVGPSNTGELFF.